The 8 T cell receptor beta chains below all came from one sample that was sequenced in a study of blood T cell repertoires in COVID-19. This table comes from immunoSEQ multiplex PCR, and its TCRdb copy is limited to in-frame clones, with some not included. In the table there are tens of thousands of clones, approximately 80% of which are singletons. The sample comprised peripheral blood. These receptors all come from a man aged 55 to 70 with acute or convalescent COVID-19.

The gene calls are TRBV6-2 or TRBV6-3 and TRBJ2-6; the D is unclear. This CDR3 has 14 amino acids. Trimming removed 5 bases at V and 3 bases at J, with 8 bases between. CDR1 is MNHEY and CDR2 is SVGEGT in the germline V gene. The CDR3 protein is CASSGSGGANVLTF. CDR3 bases: TGTGCCAGCAGTGGCTCGGGTGGGGCCAACGTCCTGACTTTC.

On this clone itself: A read error may account for a junction end that differs from germline. The chain carries TRBV6-1 and TRBJ1-3; D not certain. The CDR3 is made up of 15 amino acids. CDR1 and CDR2 (germline): MNHNS, SASEGT. The DNA for the CDR3 is TGTGCCAGCCGTGAGAGTCTGGGCGCTGGAAACACCATATATTTT. Translating it yields CASRESLGAGNTIYF.

The rearrangement uses TRBV9 and TRBJ1-3; 8 bases line up with TRBD1. Unmatched junction bases numbered 1, after V lost 2 bases and J lost 0 bases. The CDR3 has 15 amino acids. Germline values: CDR1 SGDLS, CDR2 YYNGEE. The chain's CDR3 is CASSVTGGSGNTIYF. DNA for the CDR3: TGTGCCAGCAGCGTCACAGGGGGCTCTGGAAACACCATATATTTT.

This chain connects TRBV6-5 to TRBJ1-1, with a tentative D call TRBD1 (5 bases). Trimming cost V 6 bases and J 4 bases, with 12 bases left between them. The V gene's germline CDR1 is MNHEY and CDR2 SVGAGI. CDR3 length: 13 amino acids. CDR3 DNA sequence: TGTGCCAGCAGCCTTGGGGGGGGCACTGAAGCTTTCTTT. Translation gives CASSLGGGTEAFF.

The chain combines TRBV3-1 (or the pseudogene TRBV3-2) with TRBJ2-2; D is unresolved. V dropped 5 bases and J dropped 7 bases, with 17 bases sitting between them. This CDR3 spans 15 amino acids. Per the germline V gene, CDR1 is LGHDT and CDR2 is YNNKEL (reference sequence). CDR3 amino acids: CASSNYYDLYGELFF. CDR3 DNA: TGTGCCAGCAGCAACTACTACGACTTATACGGGGAGCTGTTTTTT.

This chain joins TRBV10-3 and TRBJ2-3; 10 nucleotides align to TRBD1. With 4 bases clipped from V and 1 base from J, the junction kept 2 bases outside the gene matches. This CDR3 contains 15 residues. Per germline, CDR1 ENHRY and CDR2 SYGVKD. CDR3 sequence: CAISGGQGGTDTQYF. CDR3 nucleotide sequence: TGTGCCATCAGTGGTGGACAGGGGGGCACAGATACGCAGTATTTT.

The chain combines TRBV6-5 with TRBJ1-3, with 7 positions matching TRBD1. V lost 9 bases to trimming and J lost 0 bases; unmatched junction nucleotides: 8. The CDR3 is 15 amino acids. Germline V gene data show CDR1 as MNHEY and CDR2 as SVGAGI. CDR3 nucleotide sequence: TGTGCCAGAACCGACAGGGAGCACTCTGGAAACACCATATATTTT. Translating it yields CARTDREHSGNTIYF.

The V call is TRBV29-1, the J call TRBJ1-2; TRBD1 aligns across 10 bases. After removal of 6 bases from V and 7 bases from J, the junction contained 2 bases not matched to a gene. The V gene's germline CDR1 is SQVTM and CDR2 ANQGSEA. This CDR3 comprises 11 residues. This CDR3 reads CSVGDRGGYTF. For the CDR3, the DNA is TGCAGCGTCGGGGACAGGGGTGGCTACACCTTC.